The 19 T cell receptor beta chains below were found in one sample sequenced in a study of T cells after posttransplantation cyclophosphamide. TCRdb's table, derived via immunoSEQ multiplex PCR, lists solely in-frame clones and lacks some. The sample contains 6,900 or so clones, more than 95% of which appear only once. Sample: naive CD8+ T cells sorted from PBMCs. The receptors were gathered from a woman in her 30s in good health and a related stem cell transplant donor.

The chain joins TRBV5-8 to TRBJ2-7; weak D call: TRBD1 (5 bases). Per the germline V gene, CDR1 is SGHTS and CDR2 is YDEGEE. The ends were cut back, 0 bases at V and 5 bases at J, with 21 bases in the middle. CDR3 length: 17 amino acids. As DNA, the CDR3 is TGTGCCAGCAGCTTGGATGGGTCACAGAGTCCCAGGGACGAGCAGTACTTC. Amino acids: CASSLDGSQSPRDEQYF.

The J gene is TRBJ2-1, the V gene TRBV27; a weak D match, TRBD1 (5 bases). The germline V and J ends were trimmed by 6 bases and 9 bases, with 9 bases remaining between them. The CDR3 extends over 11 amino acids. CDR1 and CDR2 from the germline V gene are MNHEY and SMNVEV (reference sequence). This chain's CDR3 is CASSSGLEQFF. CDR3 nucleotides: TGTGCCAGCAGCTCAGGGCTTGAGCAGTTCTTC.

J is TRBJ2-3 and V is TRBV2; weak D call: TRBD2 (6 bases). Germline assignment: CDR1 SNHLY and CDR2 FYNNEI. The CDR3 contains 13 residues. Between the trimmed V and J ends, which lost 6 bases and 2 bases, there was a span of 9 bases. Here the CDR3 reads CASRGRYTDTQYF. Here the CDR3 DNA reads TGTGCCAGCAGAGGGAGGTACACAGATACGCAGTATTTT.

V is TRBV27 and J is TRBJ2-7; the D is unclear. The CDR3 contains 12 residues. Trimming cost V 6 bases and J 4 bases, with 10 bases left between them. Germline CDR1 reads MNHEY; CDR2 reads SMNVEV (reference sequence). This CDR3 is CASRSLTYEQYF. In DNA form, the CDR3 reads TGTGCCAGCAGGTCTCTAACGTACGAGCAGTACTTC.

The gene calls are TRBV7-2 and TRBJ2-7; the match to TRBD2 covers 11 bases. With 1 base clipped from V and 4 bases from J, the junction kept 12 bases outside the gene matches. Germline V gene sequence: CDR1 SGHTA, CDR2 FQGNSA. CDR3 length: 18 amino acids. CDR3: CASSLESSGLAGGYEQYF. CDR3 in DNA: TGTGCCAGCAGCTTAGAGTCGTCGGGCCTAGCGGGGGGATACGAGCAGTACTTC.

The V call is TRBV13, the J call TRBJ2-5; TRBD2 aligns across 13 bases. The CDR3 loop spans 17 amino acids. Trimming at V came to 3 bases and at J to 4 bases, leaving 8 bases not matched to a gene. Germline values: CDR1 PRHDT, CDR2 FYEKMQ (reference sequence). In DNA form, the CDR3 reads TGTGCCAGCAGCTTCGGACTAGCGGGGGCCTCAGCAGAGACCCAGTACTTC. Its translation is CASSFGLAGASAETQYF.

This chain links TRBV7-9 with TRBJ1-1; unclear D gene. From germline, CDR1 is SEHNR and CDR2 FQNEAQ (reference sequence). Trimming removed 5 bases at V and 10 bases at J, with 23 bases between. The CDR3 length is 15 residues. The CDR3 sequence is CASSPGEAGILGAFF. The CDR3 DNA is TGTGCCAGCAGCCCGGGCGAGGCGGGGATATTAGGAGCTTTCTTT.

This chain connects TRBV29-1 to TRBJ2-7; D not resolved. V was clipped by 1 base and J by 2 bases, with 12 bases between them. CDR3 length equals 14 residues. Germline lookup yields CDR1 SQVTM and CDR2 ANQGSEA. CDR3 amino acids: CSVEGAPGTYEQYF. The CDR3 DNA follows: TGCAGCGTTGAAGGGGCACCCGGCACCTACGAGCAGTACTTC.

This clone was recorded only once. This chain uses TRBV27 with TRBJ2-1, with 13 positions matching TRBD2. J was trimmed by 4 bases and V by 4 bases; bases with no gene match: 7. The V gene's germline CDR1 is MNHEY and CDR2 SMNVEV (reference sequence). The CDR3 covers 17 residues. CDR3 region: CASSYPGLAGVYNEQFF. In DNA, the CDR3 is TGTGCCAGCAGTTACCCAGGACTAGCGGGGGTGTACAATGAGCAGTTCTTC.

A single count supports this clone. J is TRBJ1-3 and V is TRBV5-4, with D unresolved. Germline CDR1 SGHNT, CDR2 YYREEE (reference sequence). This CDR3 has 14 residues. Trimming shortened V by 2 bases and J by 2 bases, and 8 bases separated the two germline ends. The CDR3 DNA sequence: TGTGCCAGCAGCTTTTTCGGGACTGGAAACACCATATATTTT. It is translated as CASSFFGTGNTIYF.

This sequence joins TRBV7-6 and TRBJ2-7, with D tentatively TRBD2 (7 bases). This CDR3 comprises 15 residues. Trimming took 3 bases from V and 3 from J, leaving 15 bases between them. Germline lookup yields CDR1 SGHVS and CDR2 FNYEAQ. CDR3 coding DNA: TGTGCCAGCAGCTTGGGGCGGGGGCCATACTACGAGCAGTACTTC. Amino acid sequence: CASSLGRGPYYEQYF.

The genes are TRBV28 and TRBJ1-5; 9 bases agree with TRBD1. CDR1 and CDR2 from the germline V gene are MDHEN and SYDVKM. The junction had 7 bases not matched to a gene; V was cut back by 6 bases and J by 7 bases. The CDR3 runs 14 residues. The CDR3, as DNA: TGTGCCAGCAGATCACAGGGGGCGGGACAGCCCCAGCATTTT. Its protein is CASRSQGAGQPQHF.

The chain combines TRBV6-7 with TRBJ2-7; the match to TRBD1 covers 7 bases. TRBV6-7 belongs to the ORF category, with a function that is uncertain. Trimming took 5 bases from V and 0 from J; bases not matched to a gene: 10. CDR3 length: 16 residues. The CDR3 bases are TGTGCCAGCAGTAGCCCGGGACAGTCGTTCTCCTACGAGCAGTACTTC. The encoded protein is CASSSPGQSFSYEQYF.

A single count supports this clone. Other nucleotide sequences from this sample produce the same CDR3. The chain carries TRBV5-1 and TRBJ2-3, with TRBD2 matching over 8 bases. The CDR3 is 18 amino acids. Unmatched junction bases numbered 15, after V lost 0 bases and J lost 6 bases. Looked up from germline, CDR1 is SGHRS and CDR2 is YFSETQ. The CDR3 sequence: CASSLGLTGGPFTDTQYF. The CDR3 nucleotides read TGCGCCAGCAGCTTGGGTTTGACGGGGGGGCCTTTCACGGATACGCAGTATTTT.

V and J are TRBV7-9 and TRBJ1-1, with 8 bases fitting TRBD1. This CDR3 is 12 amino acids long. Germline CDR1 and CDR2: SEHNR and FQNEAQ (reference sequence). V lost 8 bases and J lost 8; bases outside the gene matches: 7. The DNA of the CDR3 is TGTGCCAGCGGCTATCAGGGGGCGGAAGCTTTCTTT. Translating gives CASGYQGAEAFF.

The gene calls are TRBV28 and TRBJ1-5; TRBD1 agrees at 7 bases. With V trimmed by 6 bases and J by 0 bases, 5 bases remained unmatched. Germline lookup yields CDR1 MDHEN and CDR2 SYDVKM. The CDR3 contains 15 residues. In DNA, the CDR3 is TGTGCCAGCAGCTGGACAGGCCTTAGCAATCAGCCCCAGCATTTT. Translating it yields CASSWTGLSNQPQHF.

This clone was seen once. The chain links TRBV7-9 to TRBJ2-5, with TRBD2 as a possible D gene (5 bases). V was trimmed by 5 bases and J by 5 bases, leaving 18 bases between them. This CDR3 spans 15 amino acids. CDR1 and CDR2 from the germline V gene are SEHNR and FQNEAQ (reference sequence). Written as DNA, the CDR3 is TGTGCCAGCAGCCCGAACATCGGACTTGGGGAGACCCAGTACTTC. Protein sequence: CASSPNIGLGETQYF.

The chain employs TRBV5-1 and TRBJ1-5; D ambiguous. Per germline, CDR1 SGHRS and CDR2 YFSETQ. V lost 3 bases and J 6 bases, leaving 13 bases between the germline ends. The CDR3 consists of 14 residues. CDR3 nucleotides: TGCGCCAGCAGCTGGCCGGGAGGAGGTCAGCCCCAGCATTTT. Encoded protein: CASSWPGGGQPQHF.

The chain has TRBV28 and TRBJ2-7; D perhaps matches TRBD1 (6 bases). Germline CDR1 and CDR2: MDHEN and SYDVKM. The CDR3 length is 14 residues. V was shortened by 3 bases and J by 2 bases, with 11 bases between the two germline ends. DNA of the CDR3: TGTGCCAGCAGTTTGACAGGAGCAACCTACGAGCAGTACTTC. Its protein is CASSLTGATYEQYF. The variable domain in full, with the rest retrieved from reference TRBV28 and TRBJ2-7, is DVKVTQSSRYLVKRTGEKVFLECVQDMDHENMFWYRQDPGLGLRLIYFSYDVKMKEKGDIPEGYSVSREKKERFSLILESASTNQTSMYLCASSLTGATYEQYFGPGTRLTVT.